This T cell receptor beta chain stems from a study of early T cells in non-severe SARS-CoV-2 infection. The wider study: Alpha and beta chains were unpaired, from unsorted whole-blood bulk RNA. General study results and limits: Anti-spike CD8 responses were favored by VDJdb matching, which missed private and CD4 specificities.

Each cDNA molecule carried a unique molecular identifier. TCRdb ran MiXCR on the 5' RACE reads and lists one entry per CDR3 protein. The sample records tens of thousands of distinct CDR3 sequences, more than 12% being singletons. This CDR3 is built from 17 residues. V lost 0 bases and J lost 2, with 13 bases in between. Germline loops: CDR1 LGHDT, CDR2 YNNKEL (reference sequence). A word on this clonotype: The antigen is not known.

The sample consisted of whole blood, taken at baseline. This chain links TRBV3-1 with TRBJ2-2; a weak D match, TRBD1 (5 bases). This TCR was sampled from an adult who was a healthcare worker with PCR-confirmed SARS-CoV-2 infection or an uninfected control (not recorded which). The CDR3 region has the DNA TGTGCCAGCAGCCAAGAATCGTCGACAGTTAACACCGGGGAGCTGTTTTTT. It specifies CASSQESSTVNTGELFF. The full variable domain, its missing parts supplied by reference TRBV3-1 and TRBJ2-2, is DTAVSQTPKYLVTQMGNDKSIKCEQNLGHDTMYWYKQDSKKFLKIMFSYNNKELIINETVPNRFSPKSPDKAHLNLHINSLELGDSAVYFCASSQESSTVNTGELFFGEGSRLTVL.